Sequencing of this T cell receptor (beta chain) was carried out in a study of tumor-infiltrating lymphocytes in primary liver carcinoma. As for the study in general: Those enrolled were patients of both sexes, who were aged 30 to 69 years.

It was unsorted whole blood that yielded blood RNA, and germline DNA was also extracted. The patients lived with chronic HBV infection and had not yet received any treatment. The study's findings and limits: Tumors significantly exceeded blood in top-250-clone fraction (p = 0.039). Between tumor regions, pairs overlapped more than tumor-adjacent and tumor-blood pairs did.

Notes on this clonotype: Its antigen is not identified. The junction differs from germline at one of its ends, possibly a read error.

TCR beta cDNA was prepared out of about 530 ng total RNA by means of a constant-region primer. Three nested multiplex PCR rounds, a slightly modified ARM-PCR method, built the TCR beta libraries. It was with TRBV1-TRBV30 forward primers and a C-beta reverse primer that the first two PCR rounds were run, at about 9 cycles each. TCRdb re-called the multiplex PCR reads with MiXCR, one entry per CDR3 protein. The sample holds 300,000 to 350,000 distinct CDR3 sequences, around three fifths seen once. The CDR3 is 15 residues long. CDR1 and CDR2 from the germline V gene are SGHAT and FQNNGV. The sequenced sample consisted of peripheral blood. The J gene is TRBJ2-3, the V gene TRBV11-2; tentatively, D is TRBD1 (6 bases). This TCR derives from a man aged 35 to 55 with primary liver carcinoma and hepatitis B virus infection. CDR3: CASSLPGQRSDTQYF. CDR3 coding DNA: TGTGCCAGCAGCTTACCCGGACAGAGGTCGGATACGCAATATTTT.